This T cell receptor beta chain was identified in a study of T cell repertoires in cytomegalovirus infection. Across the study: Recently identified HLA-C-restricted and well-studied HLA-B-restricted CMV epitopes were used. Both CMV infection and a matching HLA type were indicated by public TCR beta signatures.

This clonotype occurred many times. Antigen unknown. TCRdb called the reads again in MiXCR, with one record for every CDR3 protein. The sample shows some 500,000 distinct CDR3 sequences, around 30% of them seen only once. The CDR3 covers 15 residues. After removal of 4 bases from V and 8 bases from J, the junction contained 5 bases not matched to a gene. The germline V gene has CDR1 SGHTA and CDR2 FQGNSA. Whole-study findings and limits: Across the ex vivo response, the dominant clonotypes were HLA-C-restricted CMV-specific TCR beta clonotypes. Summed public TCR beta family frequency identified CMV carriers bearing the relevant HLA.

The V call is TRBV7-2, the J call TRBJ2-1; 13 bases align to TRBD2. Sample: cultured PBMCs, taken from culture after CMV antigen stimulation. This TCR was recovered from a human donor in good health (CMV status not recorded). Some clones in this sample may be carry-over from other donors' samples. CDR3 in DNA: TGTGCCAGCAGCTCACGACTAGCGGGAGGAGATGAGCAGTTCTTC. It yields the protein CASSSRLAGGDEQFF.